Following are 12 T cell receptor beta chains from one sample sequenced in a study of shared clonotypes between healthy human individuals. Terminally differentiated effector memory CD45RA+ cells were excluded from the naive CD8 cells, which were CD45RO-negative and positively selected for CCR7. The protocol was immunoSEQ multiplex PCR, while the TCRdb copy is restricted to in-frame clones and leaves out a portion. The repertoire holds some 600,000 clones, with around 96% as singletons. Input material: naive CD8+ T cells sorted from blood. The receptors were sampled from a woman aged 25 to 45 in good health.

The chain employs TRBV27 and TRBJ2-1; possible D gene TRBD2, 5 bases. V was pared by 9 bases and J by 2 bases, with 20 bases between. CDR1 MNHEY and CDR2 SMNVEV come from the germline V gene (reference sequence). The CDR3 has 16 amino acids. The CDR3 DNA sequence: TGTGCCAGTTCTGGAAGAACGGCGGGCCCCTACAATGAGCAGTTCTTC. Its protein is CASSGRTAGPYNEQFF.

The chain carries TRBV27 and TRBJ1-1; 9 bases agree with TRBD1. The CDR3 has 14 amino acids. From germline, CDR1 is MNHEY and CDR2 SMNVEV (reference sequence). Trimming cost V 5 bases and J 5 bases; bases outside gene matches: 6. CDR3 sequence: CASSLTGGRTEAFF. Written as DNA, the CDR3 is TGTGCCAGCAGTCTCACAGGGGGCCGGACTGAAGCTTTCTTT.

The CDR3 nucleotides are TGTGCCAGCAGTTTGGGGTGGGGCAGTACAGATACGCAGTATTTT. This sequence encodes CASSLGWGSTDTQYF. The chain joins TRBV28 to TRBJ2-3; D perhaps matches TRBD1 (5 bases). Germline V lookup: CDR1 MDHEN, CDR2 SYDVKM. The CDR3 is 15 amino acids. Trimming took 3 bases from V and 3 from J, leaving 13 bases between them.

This clone was observed a single time. CDR3 coding DNA: TGCGCCAGCAGCCCGGACAGGGGTAACACCGGGGAGCTGTTTTTT. Its protein is CASSPDRGNTGELFF. The genes are TRBV5-1 and TRBJ2-2; 9 nucleotides agree with TRBD1. CDR1 is SGHRS and CDR2 is YFSETQ in the germline V gene. V dropped 4 bases and J dropped 2; count of bases not matched to a gene: 3. The CDR3 spans 15 residues.

The chain combines TRBV11-2 with TRBJ2-2; TRBD2 agrees at 9 bases. The CDR3 consists of 18 residues. Germline assignment: CDR1 SGHAT and CDR2 FQNNGV. J lost 6 bases, V lost 0 bases, and 11 bases had no gene match. The CDR3 reads CASSLEIAGDPSPGELFF. CDR3 nucleotides: TGTGCCAGCAGCTTAGAGATAGCGGGAGACCCGAGCCCCGGGGAGCTGTTTTTT.

In the case of this clone: Other DNA sequences of this sample code for an identical CDR3. The rearrangement links TRBV19 to TRBJ2-7, with D tentatively TRBD1 or TRBD2 (5 bases each). Trimming removed 1 base at V and 3 bases at J, with 10 bases between. This CDR3 contains 14 residues. Germline V gene data show CDR1 as LNHDA and CDR2 as SQIVND (reference sequence). CDR3 in DNA: TGTGCCAGTAGTATAGGAGCAGGGAGCTACGAGCAGTACTTC. Protein product: CASSIGAGSYEQYF.

V gene TRBV5-4 combines with J gene TRBJ2-3; D is uncertain. This CDR3 spans 15 amino acids. The germline CDR1 and CDR2 sequences are SGHNT and YYREEE (reference sequence). V was clipped by 5 bases and J by 1 base, with 14 bases between them. The CDR3, as DNA: TGTGCCAGCAGACAAACCGGTTTGCGCACAGATACGCAGTATTTT. Its translation: CASRQTGLRTDTQYF. The full variable domain, in which reference TRBV5-4 and TRBJ2-3 provide the parts outside the CDR3, is ETGVTQSPTHLIKTRGQQVTLRCSSQSGHNTVSWYQQALGQGPQFIFQYYREEENGRGNFPPRFSGLQFPNYSSELNVNALELDDSALYLCASRQTGLRTDTQYFGPGTRLTVL.

Worth noting for this clone: Additional DNA sequences in this sample encode the identical CDR3. CDR3 DNA sequence: TGTGCCAGCAGCGTAGACGGGGCTAGCACAGATACGCAGTATTTT. Amino acids: CASSVDGASTDTQYF. This chain joins TRBV9 and TRBJ2-3; possibly TRBD1 or TRBD2 for D (5 bases each). The V and J ends lost 0 bases and 0 bases respectively, with 8 bases between them. Germline CDR1 and CDR2: SGDLS and YYNGEE. This CDR3 region has 15 residues.

V usage is TRBV13 and J usage is TRBJ2-3; a possible D gene is TRBD1 (5 bases). The CDR3 has 14 residues. The V end lost 7 bases, the J end lost 7 bases, and 18 bases lay between the germline ends. Per germline, CDR1 PRHDT and CDR2 FYEKMQ (reference sequence). This CDR3 reads CASTPFGADNTQYF. Here the CDR3 DNA reads TGTGCCAGCACCCCGTTTGGGGCGGATAATACGCAGTATTTT.

The chain combines TRBV28 with TRBJ2-7; D uncertain. V gave up 10 bases and J gave up 0 bases, with 13 bases separating them. Germline assignment: CDR1 MDHEN and CDR2 SYDVKM. There are 13 residues in the CDR3. The CDR3: CATVPTNSYEQYF. CDR3 bases: TGTGCCACGGTTCCGACAAACTCCTACGAGCAGTACTTC.

The chain couples TRBV5-1 to TRBJ2-3, with TRBD2 matching 8 bases. Per the germline V gene, CDR1 is SGHRS and CDR2 is YFSETQ. V shed 0 bases and J 2 bases; nucleotides not matched to a gene: 8. CDR3 size: 17 residues. The CDR3 spells CASSLELAGSYTDTQYF. Here the CDR3 DNA reads TGCGCCAGCAGCTTGGAATTAGCGGGATCCTACACAGATACGCAGTATTTT. Looking up the rest from reference TRBV5-1 and TRBJ2-3 gives the full variable domain: KAGVTQTPRYLIKTRGQQVTLSCSPISGHRSVSWYQQTPGQGLQFLFEYFSETQRNKGNFPGRFSGRQFSNSRSEMNVSTLELGDSALYLCASSLELAGSYTDTQYFGPGTRLTVL.

This chain links TRBV28 with TRBJ1-2; D not certain. Trimming removed 7 bases from V and 4 bases from J, with 7 bases in between. The CDR3 runs 11 residues. Germline-derived CDR1 and CDR2 are MDHEN and SYDVKM. CDR3 residues: CASNYSYGYTF. The DNA for the CDR3 is TGTGCCAGCAACTATTCCTATGGCTACACCTTC.